This entry concerns a single T cell receptor (beta chain). The CDR3 runs 15 residues. CDR1 and CDR2 from the germline V gene are SNHLY and FYNNEI. V was clipped by 6 bases and J by 0 bases; unmatched bases: 6. This sample was included in a study of shared clonotypes between healthy human individuals. The table came from immunoSEQ multiplex PCR; TCRdb's copy has only in-frame clones and leaves some out. The sample shows approximately 640,000 clones, less than 95% of them seen only once. The source is a man aged 18-30 years in good health. Some clones in this sample may be carry-over from other donors' samples. Material for sequencing was memory CD8+ T cells from PBMCs. Documented subset: CD45RO+ cells pooled with CCR7-negative TemRA cells. The chain recombines TRBV2 with TRBJ2-3, with TRBD2 matching over 7 bases. The CDR3 region is CASSRGGGSTDTQYF. The CDR3 nucleotides are TGTGCCAGCAGCCGTGGGGGGGGGAGCACAGATACGCAGTATTTT.